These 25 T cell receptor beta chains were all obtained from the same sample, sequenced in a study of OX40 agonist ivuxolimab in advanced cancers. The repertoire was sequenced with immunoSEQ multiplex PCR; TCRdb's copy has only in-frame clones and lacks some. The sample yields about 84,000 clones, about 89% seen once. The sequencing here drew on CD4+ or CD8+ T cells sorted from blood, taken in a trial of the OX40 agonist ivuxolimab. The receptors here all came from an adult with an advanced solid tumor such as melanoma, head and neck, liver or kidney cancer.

The CDR3 reads CASSLATSVTYEQYF. CDR3 in DNA: TGTGCCAGCAGCTTAGCGACGTCTGTTACCTACGAGCAGTACTTC. The rearrangement joins TRBV7-2 to TRBJ2-7, with no clear D. V lost 0 bases and J lost 2, with 11 bases in between. Germline assignment: CDR1 SGHTA and CDR2 FQGNSA. CDR3 length: 15 residues.

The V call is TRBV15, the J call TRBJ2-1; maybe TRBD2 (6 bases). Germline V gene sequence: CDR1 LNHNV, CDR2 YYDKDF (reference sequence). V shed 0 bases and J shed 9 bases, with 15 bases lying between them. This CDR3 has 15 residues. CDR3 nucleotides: TGTGCCACCAGCAGAGACCGGGGAGGTTCGGCTGAGCAGTTCTTC. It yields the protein CATSRDRGGSAEQFF.

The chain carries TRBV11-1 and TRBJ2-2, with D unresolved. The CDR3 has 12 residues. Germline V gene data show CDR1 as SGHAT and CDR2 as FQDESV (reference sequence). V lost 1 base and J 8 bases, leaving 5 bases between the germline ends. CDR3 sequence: CASSLGWGELFF. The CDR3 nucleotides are TGTGCCAGCAGCTTAGGTTGGGGGGAGCTGTTTTTT.

The CDR3 bases are TGTGCCAGCAGTCCAACAGGGGGCGGACATCTTGAGCAGTTCTTC. Translated, it gives CASSPTGGGHLEQFF. This chain joins TRBV5-4 and TRBJ2-1; TRBD1 aligns across 9 bases. Germline lookup yields CDR1 SGHNT and CDR2 YYREEE (reference sequence). Trimming removed 5 bases from V and 9 bases from J; junction bases left unmatched: 12. The CDR3 has 15 residues.

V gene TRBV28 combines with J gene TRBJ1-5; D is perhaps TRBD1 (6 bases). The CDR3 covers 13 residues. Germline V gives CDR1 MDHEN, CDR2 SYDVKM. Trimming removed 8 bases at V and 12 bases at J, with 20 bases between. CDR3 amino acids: CASLWTAGSSQHF. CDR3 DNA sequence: TGTGCCAGCCTTTGGACAGCGGGGTCGAGCCAGCATTTT.

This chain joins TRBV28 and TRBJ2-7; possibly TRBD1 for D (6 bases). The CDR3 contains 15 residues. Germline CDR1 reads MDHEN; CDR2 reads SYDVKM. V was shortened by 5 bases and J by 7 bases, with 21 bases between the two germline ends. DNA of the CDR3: TGTGCCAGCAGTCCCTACCTAGGACAGTCTTGGGAGCAGTACTTC. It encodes CASSPYLGQSWEQYF.

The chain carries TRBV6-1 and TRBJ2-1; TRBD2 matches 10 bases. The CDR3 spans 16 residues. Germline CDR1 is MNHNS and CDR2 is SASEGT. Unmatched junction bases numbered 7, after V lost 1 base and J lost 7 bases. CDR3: CASSEEEAGGWNEQFF. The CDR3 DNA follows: TGTGCCAGCAGTGAAGAAGAAGCGGGGGGGTGGAATGAGCAGTTCTTC.

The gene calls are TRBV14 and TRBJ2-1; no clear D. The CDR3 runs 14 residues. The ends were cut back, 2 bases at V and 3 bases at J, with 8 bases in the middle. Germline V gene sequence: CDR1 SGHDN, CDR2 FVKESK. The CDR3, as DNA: TGTGCCAGCAGCCAATTGCTGAACTACAATGAGCAGTTCTTC. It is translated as CASSQLLNYNEQFF.

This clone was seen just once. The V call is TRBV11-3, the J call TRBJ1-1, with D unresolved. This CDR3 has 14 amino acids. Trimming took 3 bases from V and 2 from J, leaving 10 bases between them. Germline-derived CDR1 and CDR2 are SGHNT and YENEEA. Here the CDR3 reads CASSFRAGNTEAFF. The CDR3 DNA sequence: TGTGCCAGCAGCTTTAGAGCCGGAAACACTGAAGCTTTCTTT.

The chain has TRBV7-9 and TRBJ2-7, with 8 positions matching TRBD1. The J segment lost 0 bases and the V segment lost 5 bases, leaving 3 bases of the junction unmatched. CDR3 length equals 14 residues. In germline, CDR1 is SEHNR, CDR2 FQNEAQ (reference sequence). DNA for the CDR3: TGTGCCAGCAGCCGACAGGGGCCCTCCTACGAGCAGTACTTC. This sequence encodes CASSRQGPSYEQYF.

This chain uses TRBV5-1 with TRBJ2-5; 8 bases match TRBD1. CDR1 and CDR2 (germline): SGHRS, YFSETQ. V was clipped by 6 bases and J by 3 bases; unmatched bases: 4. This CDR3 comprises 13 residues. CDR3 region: CASTPTGEETQYF. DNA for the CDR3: TGCGCCAGCACCCCGACAGGGGAAGAGACCCAGTACTTC.

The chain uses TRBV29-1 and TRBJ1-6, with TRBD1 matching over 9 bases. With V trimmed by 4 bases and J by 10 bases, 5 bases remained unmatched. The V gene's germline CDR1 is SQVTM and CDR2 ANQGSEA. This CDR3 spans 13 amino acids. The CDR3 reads CSVGDREGSPLHF. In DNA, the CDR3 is TGCAGCGTTGGGGACAGGGAAGGCTCACCCCTCCACTTT.

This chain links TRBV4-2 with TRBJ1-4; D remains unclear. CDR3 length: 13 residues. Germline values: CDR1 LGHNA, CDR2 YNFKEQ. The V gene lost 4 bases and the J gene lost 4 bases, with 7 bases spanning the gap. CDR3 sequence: CASSRLRNEKLFF. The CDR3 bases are TGTGCCAGCAGCCGATTGCGTAATGAAAAACTGTTTTTT.

In DNA, the CDR3 is TGTGCCAGCAGTTTAATAAACCGGCCCGGGGAGCTGTTTTTT. This codes for CASSLINRPGELFF. The chain carries TRBV27 and TRBJ2-2; D call uncertain. The ends were cut back, 2 bases at V and 6 bases at J, with 10 bases in the middle. The CDR3 extends over 14 amino acids. Per the germline V gene, CDR1 is MNHEY and CDR2 is SMNVEV (reference sequence).

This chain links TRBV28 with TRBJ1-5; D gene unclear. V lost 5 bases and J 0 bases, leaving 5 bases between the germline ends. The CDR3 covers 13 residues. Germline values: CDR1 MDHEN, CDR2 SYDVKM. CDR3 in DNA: TGTGCCAGCAGTGGGTTTAGCAATCAGCCCCAGCATTTT. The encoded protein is CASSGFSNQPQHF.

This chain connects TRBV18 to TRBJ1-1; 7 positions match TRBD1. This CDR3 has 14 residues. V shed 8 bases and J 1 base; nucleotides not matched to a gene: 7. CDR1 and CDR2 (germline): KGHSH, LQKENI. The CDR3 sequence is CASGPQGGNTEAFF. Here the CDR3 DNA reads TGTGCCAGCGGCCCTCAGGGGGGGAACACTGAAGCTTTCTTT. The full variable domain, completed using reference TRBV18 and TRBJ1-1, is NAGVMQNPRHLVRRRGQEARLRCSPMKGHSHVYWYRQLPEEGLKFMVYLQKENIIDESGMPKERFSAEFPKEGPSILRIQQVVRGDSAAYFCASGPQGGNTEAFFGQGTRLTVV.

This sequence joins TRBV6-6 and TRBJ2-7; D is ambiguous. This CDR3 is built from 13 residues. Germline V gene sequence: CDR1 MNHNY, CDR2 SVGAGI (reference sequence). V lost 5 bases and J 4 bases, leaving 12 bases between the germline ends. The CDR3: CASSPDRSYEQYF. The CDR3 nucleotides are TGTGCCAGCAGTCCCGACCGTAGTTACGAGCAGTACTTC.

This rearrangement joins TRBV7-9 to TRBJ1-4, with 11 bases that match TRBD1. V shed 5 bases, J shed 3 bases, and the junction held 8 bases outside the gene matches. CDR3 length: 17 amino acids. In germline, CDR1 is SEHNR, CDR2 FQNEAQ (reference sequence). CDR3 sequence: CASSPQDRGRSNEKLFF. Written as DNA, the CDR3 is TGTGCCAGCAGCCCGCAGGACAGGGGGCGATCTAATGAAAAACTGTTTTTT.

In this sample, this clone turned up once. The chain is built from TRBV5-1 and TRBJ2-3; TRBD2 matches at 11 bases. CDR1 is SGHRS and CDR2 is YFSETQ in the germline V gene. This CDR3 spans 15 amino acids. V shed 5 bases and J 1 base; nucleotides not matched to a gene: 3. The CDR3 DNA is TGCGCCAGCAGGACTAGCGGGGACCGCACAGATACGCAGTATTTT. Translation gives CASRTSGDRTDTQYF.

The CDR3 here is CASSYLYEQYF. CDR3 nucleotides: TGTGCCAGCAGTTACCTCTACGAGCAGTACTTC. J is TRBJ2-7 and V is TRBV6-5, with D unclear. From germline, CDR1 is MNHEY and CDR2 SVGAGI. Trimming left V 2 bases short and J 3 bases short, with 2 bases between. This CDR3 contains 11 residues.

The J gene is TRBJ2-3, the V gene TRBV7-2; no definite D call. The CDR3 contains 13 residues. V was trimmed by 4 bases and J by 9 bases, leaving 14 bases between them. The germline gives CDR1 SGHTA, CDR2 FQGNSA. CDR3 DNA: TGTGCCAGCAGCTCCCCCTGGCAGGAGACGCAGTATTTT. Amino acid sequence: CASSSPWQETQYF.

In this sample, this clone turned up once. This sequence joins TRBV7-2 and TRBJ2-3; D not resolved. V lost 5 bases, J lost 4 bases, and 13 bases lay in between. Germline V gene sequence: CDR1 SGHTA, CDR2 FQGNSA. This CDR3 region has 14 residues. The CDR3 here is CASSPPSVPDTQYF. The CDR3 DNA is TGTGCCAGCAGCCCCCCCAGCGTTCCAGATACGCAGTATTTT.

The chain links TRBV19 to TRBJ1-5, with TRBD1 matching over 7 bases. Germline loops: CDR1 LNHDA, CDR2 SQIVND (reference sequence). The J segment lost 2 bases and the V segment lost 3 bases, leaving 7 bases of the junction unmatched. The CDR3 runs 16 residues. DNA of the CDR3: TGTGCCAGTAGTATCTGGAGAGGACAGGGCAATCAGCCCCAGCATTTT. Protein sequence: CASSIWRGQGNQPQHF.

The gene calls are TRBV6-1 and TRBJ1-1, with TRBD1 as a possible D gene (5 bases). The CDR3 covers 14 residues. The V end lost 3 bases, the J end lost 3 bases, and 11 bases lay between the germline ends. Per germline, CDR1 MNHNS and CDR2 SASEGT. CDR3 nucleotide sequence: TGTGCCAGCAGTGATAGGGACCGCTACACTGAAGCTTTCTTT. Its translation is CASSDRDRYTEAFF.

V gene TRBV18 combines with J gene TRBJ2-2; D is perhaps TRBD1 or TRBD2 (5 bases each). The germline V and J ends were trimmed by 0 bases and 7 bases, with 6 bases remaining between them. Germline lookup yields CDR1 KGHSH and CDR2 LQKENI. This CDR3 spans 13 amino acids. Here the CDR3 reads CASSPPGDGELFF. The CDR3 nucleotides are TGTGCCAGCTCACCACCGGGGGACGGGGAGCTGTTTTTT. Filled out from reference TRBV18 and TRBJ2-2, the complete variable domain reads NAGVMQNPRHLVRRRGQEARLRCSPMKGHSHVYWYRQLPEEGLKFMVYLQKENIIDESGMPKERFSAEFPKEGPSILRIQQVVRGDSAAYFCASSPPGDGELFFGEGSRLTVL.